These 15 T cell receptor beta chains were sequenced from one sample in a study of a mutant IDH1 vaccine in newly diagnosed glioma. Assay used: immunoSEQ multiplex PCR; TCRdb lists only in-frame clones, some missing. The data contain about 20,000 clones, 82% of them singletons. As to time point: week 23, last vaccination. Doses of 300 ug of mutant IDH1 20-mer peptide were given with topical imiquimod. Their specific antigens are unknown. Sample: PBMCs, taken from a glioma patient whose treatment included an IDH1 peptide vaccine. The receptors shown here come from a man aged 25 to 40 with glioma.

The sample holds a few counts of this clone. The rearrangement links TRBV19 to TRBJ1-1; D ambiguous. The ends were cut back, 7 bases at V and 3 bases at J, with 18 bases in the middle. The CDR3 is 15 amino acids. Germline CDR1 and CDR2: LNHDA and SQIVND (reference sequence). CDR3 bases: TGTGCCAGTACCCCCCCGCCGGGATGGGACACTGAAGCTTTCTTT. This encodes CASTPPPGWDTEAFF.

The V and J genes are TRBV7-8 and TRBJ1-4; no clear D gene. Per germline, CDR1 SGHVS and CDR2 FQNEAQ. Trimming removed 0 bases at V and 3 bases at J, with 11 bases between. This CDR3 spans 16 amino acids. CDR3 sequence reads: CASSLASSLANEKLFF. The CDR3 region has the DNA TGTGCCAGCAGCTTAGCGTCGAGTTTGGCTAATGAAAAACTGTTTTTT.

The rearrangement joins TRBV27 to TRBJ1-1; D possibly corresponds to TRBD1 (6 bases). In germline, CDR1 is MNHEY, CDR2 SMNVEV (reference sequence). This CDR3 has 14 amino acids. Trimming removed 7 bases at V and 0 bases at J, with 12 bases between. CDR3 coding DNA: TGTGCCAGCACCAAACAGGGTTTGAACACTGAAGCTTTCTTT. Protein sequence: CASTKQGLNTEAFF.

The chain employs TRBV29-1 and TRBJ1-1; unclear D gene. Germline CDR1 reads SQVTM; CDR2 reads ANQGSEA. V lost 7 bases to trimming and J lost 4 bases, with 10 bases between them. The CDR3 is 11 residues long. The CDR3 region is CSARRPTEAFF. The CDR3 DNA reads as TGCAGCGCCCGCCGTCCCACTGAAGCTTTCTTT.

The CDR3 region is CASSPLGTADTQYF. CDR3 bases: TGTGCCAGCAGTCCACTCGGGACCGCCGATACGCAGTATTTT. The chain joins TRBV27 to TRBJ2-3; the D call may be TRBD1 or TRBD2 (5 bases each). Between the trimmed V and J ends, which lost 5 bases and 6 bases, there was a span of 15 bases. CDR3 length: 14 amino acids. Germline V lookup: CDR1 MNHEY, CDR2 SMNVEV (reference sequence).

The chain is built from TRBV5-1 and TRBJ2-5, with unresolved D. Trimming took 1 base from V and 5 from J, leaving 12 bases between them. The CDR3 is 14 residues long. Germline values: CDR1 SGHRS, CDR2 YFSETQ. The DNA for the CDR3 is TGCGCCAGCAGCTTGTCCCCAGTACCCGAGACCCAGTACTTC. Protein product: CASSLSPVPETQYF.

This chain connects TRBV6-4 to TRBJ2-7; D is unclear. Germline lookup yields CDR1 MRHNA and CDR2 SNTAGT. CDR3 length: 14 residues. V was pared by 5 bases and J by 2 bases, with 13 bases between. The CDR3 protein is CASSKETGPYEQYF. The CDR3 region has the DNA TGTGCCAGCAGTAAGGAGACTGGGCCCTACGAGCAGTACTTC.

This clone has just one count. The rearrangement links TRBV6-5 to TRBJ1-5; 7 bases are shared with TRBD1. This CDR3 contains 15 residues. The V gene end was trimmed by 0 bases and the J gene end by 9 bases; junction bases not matched to a gene: 8. Germline-derived CDR1 and CDR2 are MNHEY and SVGAGI. The CDR3 here is CASSYSTSGGWPQHF. The CDR3 region has the DNA TGTGCCAGCAGTTACTCGACATCAGGGGGGTGGCCCCAGCATTTT.

This chain links TRBV5-4 with TRBJ2-1; 16 nucleotides line up with TRBD2. V was clipped by 0 bases and J by 8 bases; unmatched bases: 8. Germline assignment: CDR1 SGHNT and CDR2 YYREEE (reference sequence). CDR3 size: 18 residues. For the CDR3, the DNA is TGTGCCAGCAGCTTGGGTGGGACTAGCGGGAGGGCCGCCCATGAGCAGTTCTTC. It translates to CASSLGGTSGRAAHEQFF. Supplemented by reference TRBV5-4 and TRBJ2-1, the full variable domain reads ETGVTQSPTHLIKTRGQQVTLRCSSQSGHNTVSWYQQALGQGPQFIFQYYREEENGRGNFPPRFSGLQFPNYSSELNVNALELDDSALYLCASSLGGTSGRAAHEQFFGPGTRLTVL.

The J gene is TRBJ1-3, the V gene TRBV7-9; D not certain. The V end lost 0 bases, the J end lost 2 bases, and 5 bases lay between the germline ends. Germline CDR1 and CDR2: SEHNR and FQNEAQ (reference sequence). This CDR3 has 14 residues. In nucleotides, the CDR3 is TGTGCCAGCAGCTTAGCATCGACTGGAAACACCATATATTTT. It yields the protein CASSLASTGNTIYF.

This clone came up once. The chain is built from TRBV2 and TRBJ1-2; unclear D gene. Per the germline V gene, CDR1 is SNHLY and CDR2 is FYNNEI. This CDR3 contains 12 residues. The ends were cut back, 6 bases at V and 4 bases at J, with 9 bases in the middle. The CDR3: CASSGPVYGYTF. CDR3 coding DNA: TGTGCCAGCAGCGGACCGGTCTATGGCTACACCTTC.

A few counts support this clone. This chain connects TRBV5-1 to TRBJ1-1; perhaps TRBD1 as D (6 bases). V was shortened by 1 base and J by 3 bases, with 10 bases between the two germline ends. The germline CDR1 and CDR2 sequences are SGHRS and YFSETQ. This CDR3 has 14 residues. The CDR3 DNA follows: TGCGCCAGCAGCTTGACAGGGAGGGACACTGAAGCTTTCTTT. Translation gives CASSLTGRDTEAFF.

V usage is TRBV19 and J usage is TRBJ1-5, with D unresolved. Germline CDR1 is LNHDA and CDR2 is SQIVND (reference sequence). The CDR3 runs 17 residues. The V gene lost 1 base and the J gene lost 0 bases, with 13 bases spanning the gap. CDR3 bases: TGTGCCAGTAGTATAGTGGCCCACCATATTAGCAATCAGCCCCAGCATTTT. Its translation: CASSIVAHHISNQPQHF.

This sequence joins TRBV25-1 and TRBJ1-1; D is possibly TRBD1 (5 bases). Germline V lookup: CDR1 MGHDK, CDR2 SYGVNS. CDR3 length equals 17 residues. The V and J ends lost 3 bases and 4 bases respectively, with 21 bases between them. In DNA, the CDR3 is TGTGCCAGCAGTGACTCCTTTAGGGGAGGGAGTGGCACTGAAGCTTTCTTT. This gives the protein CASSDSFRGGSGTEAFF. Full variable domain (outside the CDR3, taken from reference TRBV25-1 and TRBJ1-1): EADIYQTPRYLVIGTGKKITLECSQTMGHDKMYWYQQDPGMELHLIHYSYGVNSTEKGDLSSESTVSRIRTEHFPLTLESARPSHTSQYLCASSDSFRGGSGTEAFFGQGTRLTVV.

By sample fraction, this clone is medium-sized. The chain combines TRBV10-3 with TRBJ2-7; D is unclear. The CDR3 is made up of 11 amino acids. Germline values: CDR1 ENHRY, CDR2 SYGVKD. Trimming pared 0 bases from V and 6 bases from J, leaving 3 bases between. CDR3 region: CAISESGEQYF. The CDR3 nucleotides are TGTGCCATCAGTGAGTCGGGCGAGCAGTACTTC.